One and the same sample provided the 14 T cell receptor beta chains below, sequenced in a study of blood T cell repertoires in COVID-19 (dated by TCRdb to 2019 to 2021). The library was made by the immunoSEQ multiplex PCR assay. TCRdb obtained this table from immuneACCESS and retained in-frame rearrangements with V and J assigned. These tables miss some clones; where compared with another copy, unresolved V genes account for less than half of the shortfall, and the remainder is unexplained. The sample profile shows about 83,000 clones; roughly 80% of them were found once. The ten largest clonotypes hold about a sixth of the sample. The sample taken for sequencing was peripheral blood. The receptors stem from a woman aged 80 or over with acute or convalescent COVID-19.

The V call is TRBV11-2, the J call TRBJ2-3; TRBD2 matches 8 bases. The CDR3 contains 13 residues. After removal of 4 bases from V and 10 bases from J, the junction contained 7 bases not matched to a gene. CDR1 and CDR2 from the germline V gene are SGHAT and FQNNGV. The CDR3 loop reads CASSSGGGRSQYF. The CDR3 DNA follows: TGTGCCAGCAGCTCCGGGGGGGGCCGCTCGCAGTATTTT.

This clone was seen a handful of times. J is TRBJ1-1 and V is TRBV7-9, with D tentatively TRBD1 (5 bases). The V end was cut by 4 bases, the J end by 1 base, with 10 bases between. Germline-derived CDR1 and CDR2 are SEHNR and FQNEAQ (reference sequence). The CDR3 is 14 residues long. The CDR3 bases are TGTGCCAGCAGCTCCAGGGCCTCGAACACTGAAGCTTTCTTT. This sequence encodes CASSSRASNTEAFF.

The CDR3 coding sequence is TGTGCCAGCAGTGAAAGGACAGGGGTAAAATCACCCCTCCACTTT. This codes for CASSERTGVKSPLHF. J is TRBJ1-6 and V is TRBV6-1, with 9 bases fitting TRBD1. This CDR3 contains 15 residues. Germline CDR1 and CDR2: MNHNS and SASEGT. V shed 2 bases, J shed 10 bases, and the junction held 6 bases outside the gene matches.

This clone was seen a few times. V and J are TRBV2 and TRBJ1-3, with TRBD1 as a possible D gene (6 bases). This CDR3 spans 15 amino acids. The V gene lost 5 bases and the J gene lost 4 bases, with 15 bases spanning the gap. CDR1 and CDR2 (germline): SNHLY, FYNNEI. CDR3 in amino acids: CASSPRGARGNTIYF. CDR3 in DNA: TGTGCCAGCAGTCCCCGGGGGGCGAGGGGAAACACCATATATTTT.

This clone has a handful of counts. The gene calls are TRBV7-3 and TRBJ2-2; 12 bases line up with TRBD2. J was trimmed by 6 bases and V by 1 base; bases with no gene match: 9. Germline-derived CDR1 and CDR2 are SGHTA and FQGTGA. There are 18 residues in the CDR3. The CDR3 DNA follows: TGTGCCAGCAGCTTAAGATCGCCTAGCGGGGGGGCCCCCGGGGAGCTGTTTTTT. Translating gives CASSLRSPSGGAPGELFF. The variable domain in full, with the rest retrieved from reference TRBV7-3 and TRBJ2-2, is GAGVSQTPSNKVTEKGKYVELRCDPISGHTALYWYRQSLGQGPEFLIYFQGTGAADDSGLPNDRFFAVRPEGSVSTLKIQRTERGDSAVYLCASSLRSPSGGAPGELFFGEGSRLTVL.

The rearrangement uses TRBV6-1 and TRBJ2-5; a weak D match, TRBD2 (6 bases). The CDR3 consists of 14 residues. Germline CDR1 and CDR2: MNHNS and SASEGT. V lost 3 bases and J 4 bases, leaving 12 bases between the germline ends. In DNA, the CDR3 is TGTGCCAGCAGTGACCCGGGACTTGGAGAGACCCAGTACTTC. This gives the protein CASSDPGLGETQYF.

J is TRBJ1-2 and V is TRBV10-3; 9 bases line up with TRBD1. J was trimmed by 7 bases and V by 6 bases; bases with no gene match: 6. Germline CDR1 is ENHRY and CDR2 is SYGVKD. The CDR3 extends over 13 amino acids. CDR3 region: CAIREQGASGYTF. CDR3 coding DNA: TGTGCCATCAGGGAACAGGGGGCTAGTGGCTACACCTTC.

The chain employs TRBV18 and TRBJ2-5; weak D call: TRBD2 (5 bases). Trimming took off 5 bases at V and 5 bases at J, with 15 bases between the two ends. There are 14 residues in the CDR3. CDR1 is KGHSH, CDR2 LQKENI, per germline. CDR3 coding DNA: TGTGCCAGCTCATCGAGTGTGAGGAGGGAGACCCAGTACTTC. Translation: CASSSSVRRETQYF.

The J gene is TRBJ1-1, the V gene TRBV9; no firm D call. The V gene lost 0 bases and the J gene lost 0 bases, with 6 bases spanning the gap. The CDR3 is 14 amino acids. Germline lookup yields CDR1 SGDLS and CDR2 YYNGEE. The chain's CDR3 is CASSVALMNTEAFF. The CDR3 nucleotides are TGTGCCAGCAGCGTAGCACTAATGAACACTGAAGCTTTCTTT.

This chain joins TRBV5-1 and TRBJ1-1; D is possibly TRBD1 (6 bases). The germline CDR1 and CDR2 sequences are SGHRS and YFSETQ. The CDR3 is 13 amino acids. Deletions cut 2 bases from V and 6 bases from J, with 11 bases between. CDR3: CASSLQGRSEAFF. The CDR3 DNA reads as TGCGCCAGCAGCTTACAGGGTAGGTCTGAAGCTTTCTTT.

V gene TRBV12-3 or TRBV12-4 combines with J gene TRBJ2-7, with D maybe TRBD1 (6 bases). V lost 6 bases to trimming and J lost 2 bases, with 8 bases between them. CDR3 length: 12 residues. The CDR3 here is CASRQGTYEQYF. The CDR3 bases are TGTGCCAGCAGACAGGGTACCTACGAGCAGTACTTC.

This chain uses TRBV28 with TRBJ1-5; 8 bases are a match to TRBD1. Germline V CDR1 and CDR2: MDHEN, SYDVKM. The V gene end was trimmed by 5 bases and the J gene end by 12 bases; junction bases not matched to a gene: 15. This CDR3 contains 15 residues. The chain's CDR3 is CASSVIGRGPPFQHF. In DNA form, the CDR3 reads TGTGCCAGCAGTGTTATAGGCAGGGGGCCCCCCTTCCAGCATTTT.

The chain employs TRBV3-1 (or the pseudogene TRBV3-2) and TRBJ1-1; D is possibly TRBD1 (5 bases). Trimming stripped 2 bases from V and 12 bases from J, with 13 bases between. CDR1 is LGHDT and CDR2 is YNNKEL in the germline V gene (reference sequence). There are 12 residues in the CDR3. In DNA, the CDR3 is TGTGCCAGCAGCCAAAATCTAGCGGGACCTTTCTTT. Translating it yields CASSQNLAGPFF.

J is TRBJ2-3 and V is TRBV28; maybe TRBD2 (7 bases). The CDR3 length is 15 residues. The germline V gene has CDR1 MDHEN and CDR2 SYDVKM. The germline V and J ends were trimmed by 5 bases and 0 bases, with 12 bases remaining between them. In DNA, the CDR3 is TGTGCCAGCAGTCTAGGGGGGGTCAGCACAGATACGCAGTATTTT. Translated: CASSLGGVSTDTQYF.